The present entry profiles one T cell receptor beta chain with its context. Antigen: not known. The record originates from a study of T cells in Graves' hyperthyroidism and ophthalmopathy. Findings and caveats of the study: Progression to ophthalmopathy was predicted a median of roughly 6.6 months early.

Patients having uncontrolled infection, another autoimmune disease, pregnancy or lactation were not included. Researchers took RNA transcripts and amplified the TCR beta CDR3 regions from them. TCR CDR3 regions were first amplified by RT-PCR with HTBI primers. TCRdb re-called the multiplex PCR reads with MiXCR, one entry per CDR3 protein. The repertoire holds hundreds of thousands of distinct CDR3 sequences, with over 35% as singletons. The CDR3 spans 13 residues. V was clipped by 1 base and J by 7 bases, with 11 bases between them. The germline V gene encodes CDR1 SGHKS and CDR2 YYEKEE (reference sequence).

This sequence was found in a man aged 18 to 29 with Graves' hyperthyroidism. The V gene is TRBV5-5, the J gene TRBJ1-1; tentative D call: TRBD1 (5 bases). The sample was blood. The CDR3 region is CASSLWRGYEAFF. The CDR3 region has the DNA TGTGCCAGCAGCTTGTGGCGGGGCTATGAAGCTTTCTTT. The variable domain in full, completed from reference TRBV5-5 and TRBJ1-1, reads DAGVTQSPTHLIKTRGQQVTLRCSPISGHKSVSWYQQVLGQGPQFIFQYYEKEERGRGNFPDRFSARQFPNYSSELNVNALLLGDSALYLCASSLWRGYEAFFGQGTRLTVV.